Each of the 27 T cell receptor beta chains below was sequenced from the same sample in a study of T cells after somatic rescue of genetic block (dated by TCRdb to about 2020). Receptor libraries were prepared by the immunoSEQ multiplex PCR assay. TCRdb holds this immuneACCESS table with in-frame rearrangements only. Some clones are missing; in checked studies, unresolved V genes explain under half, and the rest has no known cause. The table for this sample lists 85,000 to 90,000 clones; around 90% of them were counted only once. The ten largest clones take up about 1.5% of the sample. Sequencing input: peripheral blood mononuclear cells (PBMCs). The receptors were sampled from a woman aged 18-30 years.

A note on this clone: One end of the junction is discordant with germline, which a read error may explain. The chain carries TRBV5-1 and TRBJ2-2; unclear D gene. Germline lookup yields CDR1 SGHRS and CDR2 YFSETQ. This CDR3 spans 15 amino acids. The CDR3, as DNA: TGCGCCAGCAGCTTGGGCGACACCTACACCGGAGAGCTGTTTTTT. As protein: CASSLGDTYTGELFF. The whole variable domain, remainder taken from reference TRBV5-1 and TRBJ2-2, is KAGVTQTPRYLIKTRGQQVTLSCSPISGHRSVSWYQQTPGQGLQFLFEYFSETQRNKGNFPGRFSGRQFSNSRSEMNVSTLELGDSALYLCASSLGDTYTGELFFGEGSRLTVL.

This clone was observed a handful of times. The V call is TRBV5-4, the J call TRBJ2-3, with 13 bases lining up with TRBD2. In germline, CDR1 is SGHNT, CDR2 YYREEE (reference sequence). The CDR3 runs to 16 residues. V lost 2 bases and J lost 1; bases outside the gene matches: 1. DNA of the CDR3: TGTGCCAGCAGCTTAGGACTAGCGGGAGGCACAGATACGCAGTATTTT. Translated: CASSLGLAGGTDTQYF.

A few counts support this clone. The chain carries TRBV5-4 and TRBJ1-1; unclear D gene. The germline V gene encodes CDR1 SGHNT and CDR2 YYREEE (reference sequence). This CDR3 contains 13 residues. The ends were cut back, 3 bases at V and 5 bases at J, with 11 bases in the middle. The CDR3 DNA reads as TGTGCCAGCAGCTCTACCTATGTGACTGAAGCTTTCTTT. As protein: CASSSTYVTEAFF.

This chain links TRBV11-2 with TRBJ2-7; TRBD1 might be the D (6 bases). CDR3 size: 13 residues. V was pared by 4 bases and J by 2 bases, with 9 bases between. The V gene's germline CDR1 is SGHAT and CDR2 FQNNGV. The CDR3 reads CASSSTGTYEQYF. The CDR3 DNA reads TGTGCCAGCAGCTCCACAGGGACCTACGAGCAGTACTTC. Drawing the rest from reference TRBV11-2 and TRBJ2-7, the complete variable domain is EAGVAQSPRYKIIEKRQSVAFWCNPISGHATLYWYQQILGQGPKLLIQFQNNGVVDDSQLPKDRFSAERLKGVDSTLKIQPAKLEDSAVYLCASSSTGTYEQYFGPGTRLTVT.

The V and J genes are TRBV7-9 and TRBJ1-4; possibly TRBD1 for D (5 bases). CDR3 size: 17 residues. The V gene lost 6 bases and the J gene lost 1 base, with 18 bases spanning the gap. The germline gives CDR1 SEHNR, CDR2 FQNEAQ (reference sequence). Here the CDR3 DNA reads TGTGCCAGCAGAGGGGCGAGCCGCGGCTTAACTAATGAAAAACTGTTTTTT. Encoded protein: CASRGASRGLTNEKLFF.

The chain employs TRBV9 and TRBJ2-1; possible D gene TRBD2, 6 bases. This CDR3 is built from 12 residues. V shed 6 bases and J shed 10 bases, with 14 bases lying between them. Germline lookup yields CDR1 SGDLS and CDR2 YYNGEE. The CDR3 sequence: CASTGLAEEQFF. The CDR3, as DNA: TGTGCCAGCACGGGACTGGCGGAAGAGCAGTTCTTC.

The chain joins TRBV6-1 to TRBJ1-5; perhaps TRBD1 as D (6 bases). The CDR3 has 14 amino acids. Between the trimmed V and J ends, which lost 8 bases and 5 bases, there was a span of 16 bases. Germline V gives CDR1 MNHNS, CDR2 SASEGT. CDR3 amino acids: CASHGGRAHQPQHF. The DNA of the CDR3 is TGTGCCAGCCACGGGGGCAGGGCCCATCAGCCCCAGCATTTT.

V is TRBV29-1 and J is TRBJ1-2, with D perhaps TRBD1 (5 bases). Trimming stripped 1 base from V and 4 bases from J, with 7 bases between. CDR1 is SQVTM and CDR2 is ANQGSEA in the germline V gene. This CDR3 contains 12 residues. The CDR3 sequence is CSVEGQTYGYTF. The CDR3 DNA reads TGCAGCGTTGAAGGACAGACCTATGGCTACACCTTC.

The chain carries TRBV15 and TRBJ1-4; TRBD1 might be the D (6 bases). Looked up from germline, CDR1 is LNHNV and CDR2 is YYDKDF (reference sequence). The CDR3 is 16 amino acids. Trimming removed 0 bases at V and 2 bases at J, with 10 bases between. This chain's CDR3 is CATSRDHTGTNEKLFF. The CDR3 nucleotides read TGTGCCACCAGCAGAGATCATACAGGGACTAATGAAAAACTGTTTTTT. Combining the CDR3 with reference TRBV15 and TRBJ1-4 gives the whole variable domain DAMVIQNPRYQVTQFGKPVTLSCSQTLNHNVMYWYQQKSSQAPKLLFHYYDKDFNNEADTPDNFQSRRPNTSFCFLDIRSPGLGDTAMYLCATSRDHTGTNEKLFFGSGTQLSVL.

The chain joins TRBV6-1 to TRBJ2-2; 8 bases map to TRBD1. Germline lookup yields CDR1 MNHNS and CDR2 SASEGT. The CDR3 covers 16 residues. Trimming took 2 bases from V and 5 from J; bases not matched to a gene: 7. The CDR3 nucleotides read TGTGCCAGCAGTGAACAGGGGGCGCTAGGGACCGGGGAGCTGTTTTTT. It yields the protein CASSEQGALGTGELFF.

The chain employs TRBV4-2 and TRBJ2-4; a possible D gene is TRBD2 (6 bases). Germline loops: CDR1 LGHNA, CDR2 YNFKEQ. This CDR3 has 13 residues. With 0 bases removed from V and 11 bases from J, the gap between germline ends came to 11 bases. CDR3 in amino acids: CASSQEGGRVQYF. CDR3 bases: TGTGCCAGCAGCCAAGAGGGAGGTAGGGTTCAGTACTTC.

The chain is built from TRBV7-2 and TRBJ2-1; 10 bases align to TRBD1. Unmatched junction bases numbered 5, after V lost 5 bases and J lost 4 bases. Germline V gene lookup returns CDR1 SGHTA and CDR2 FQGNSA. This CDR3 contains 15 residues. Here the CDR3 reads CASSRDRGRYNEQFF. The CDR3 DNA sequence: TGTGCCAGCAGCCGGGACAGGGGAAGGTACAATGAGCAGTTCTTC.

V and J are TRBV5-4 and TRBJ2-7; D perhaps matches TRBD1 (7 bases). CDR1 SGHNT and CDR2 YYREEE come from the germline V gene (reference sequence). The V end lost 5 bases, the J end lost 5 bases, and 20 bases lay between the germline ends. The CDR3 is 15 residues long. CDR3 in amino acids: CASSLGTAEGNEQYF. The CDR3 nucleotides are TGTGCCAGCAGTCTCGGGACAGCGGAGGGCAACGAGCAGTACTTC.

The gene calls are TRBV27 and TRBJ2-6; either TRBD1 or TRBD2 may fit D (5 bases each). The CDR3 is 17 residues long. V was trimmed by 3 bases and J by 1 base, leaving 13 bases between them. CDR1 is MNHEY and CDR2 is SMNVEV in the germline V gene (reference sequence). The CDR3 is CASSFLSGGSGANVLTF. CDR3 bases: TGTGCCAGCAGTTTCTTGAGTGGGGGATCTGGGGCCAACGTCCTGACTTTC.

This chain links TRBV5-6 with TRBJ1-1; no firm D call. Per germline, CDR1 SGHDT and CDR2 YYEEEE. The CDR3 totals 13 residues. With 2 bases removed from V and 10 bases from J, the gap between germline ends came to 15 bases. The CDR3 here is CASSFAQADRAFF. In nucleotides, the CDR3 is TGTGCCAGCAGCTTCGCCCAGGCAGATAGAGCTTTCTTT.

In this sample, this clone turned up once. CDR3 sequence reads: CASSSRGNQPQHF. The CDR3 bases are TGTGCCAGCAGTTCCAGGGGAAATCAGCCCCAGCATTTT. V is TRBV28 and J is TRBJ1-5; possibly TRBD1 for D (6 bases). V was shortened by 4 bases and J by 4 bases, with 8 bases between the two germline ends. CDR3 size: 13 residues. CDR1 is MDHEN, CDR2 SYDVKM, per germline.

This clone was detected only once. V gene TRBV28 combines with J gene TRBJ2-7; TRBD2 aligns across 15 bases. V shed 5 bases and J 7 bases; nucleotides not matched to a gene: 9. CDR3 length equals 16 residues. Germline V lookup: CDR1 MDHEN, CDR2 SYDVKM. CDR3 in DNA: TGTGCCAGCAGTCGAGGACTAGCGGGAGGGCCTGGAGAGCAGTACTTC. Translated: CASSRGLAGGPGEQYF.

The J gene is TRBJ1-2, the V gene TRBV6-1; 9 nucleotides line up with TRBD1. Germline trimming cut 3 bases from V and 6 bases from J; bases unmatched to any gene: 5. Germline assignment: CDR1 MNHNS and CDR2 SASEGT. The CDR3 has 14 amino acids. For the CDR3, the DNA is TGTGCCAGCAGTGAGCCGGGACAGGGAAATGGCTACACCTTC. Amino acids: CASSEPGQGNGYTF.

V and J are TRBV28 and TRBJ2-1; no firm D call. CDR1 MDHEN and CDR2 SYDVKM come from the germline V gene. There are 13 residues in the CDR3. Between the trimmed V and J ends, which lost 8 bases and 6 bases, there was a span of 14 bases. The CDR3 here is CASGPSPFNEQFF. The CDR3 region has the DNA TGTGCCAGCGGCCCGTCACCATTCAATGAGCAGTTCTTC.

This clone has more than one count but fewer than ten. The gene calls are TRBV11-2 and TRBJ1-3; no definite D call. The V end was cut by 4 bases, the J end by 1 base, with 8 bases between. This CDR3 spans 14 amino acids. Germline CDR1 is SGHAT and CDR2 is FQNNGV. Here the CDR3 reads CASSSRTSGNTIYF. Here the CDR3 DNA reads TGTGCCAGCAGCTCCAGGACTTCTGGAAACACCATATATTTT.

The chain recombines TRBV6-1 with TRBJ2-2, with D unclear. Germline V gene data show CDR1 as MNHNS and CDR2 as SASEGT. The CDR3 sequence is 16 residues long. Between the trimmed V and J ends, which lost 4 bases and 0 bases, there was a span of 12 bases. The CDR3 DNA follows: TGTGCCAGCAGTGCCCTTAGGCGGACGAACACCGGGGAGCTGTTTTTT. It specifies CASSALRRTNTGELFF.

The rearrangement links TRBV21-1 to TRBJ2-7; the D segment call TRBD1 is taken from the table without a DNA check. TRBV21-1 corresponds to a pseudogene. The CDR3 length is 14 residues. In DNA form, the CDR3 reads TGTGCCAGCAGCCTAAGGGGCTCTCCTTGCGAGCAGTACTTC. This translates into CASSLRGSPCEQYF.

The chain carries TRBV27 and TRBJ2-3, with D maybe TRBD2 (6 bases). Germline loops: CDR1 MNHEY, CDR2 SMNVEV (reference sequence). The CDR3 has 11 amino acids. Between the trimmed V and J ends, which lost 7 bases and 8 bases, there was a span of 10 bases. CDR3 nucleotide sequence: TGTGCCAGCATCCTGGGGGGTACGCAGTATTTT. Protein: CASILGGTQYF.

The chain uses TRBV15 and TRBJ2-2, with TRBD1 identical over 7 bases. V shed 4 bases, J shed 1 base, and the junction held 6 bases outside the gene matches. The CDR3 totals 16 residues. CDR1 is LNHNV, CDR2 YYDKDF, per germline (reference sequence). The CDR3 region has the DNA TGTGCCACCAGCACTCTTAGGACAGGGAACACCGGGGAGCTGTTTTTT. Its translation is CATSTLRTGNTGELFF.

The gene calls are TRBV5-1 and TRBJ2-7, with TRBD2 identical over 7 bases. The CDR3 totals 16 residues. V was clipped by 0 bases and J by 5 bases; unmatched bases: 11. CDR1 and CDR2 from the germline V gene are SGHRS and YFSETQ. DNA of the CDR3: TGCGCCAGCAGCTTGGCCTGGGGGGAGGGCCCGAACGAGCAGTACTTC. Its translation: CASSLAWGEGPNEQYF.

The chain employs TRBV28 and TRBJ1-4; a possible D gene is TRBD1 (5 bases). Germline loops: CDR1 MDHEN, CDR2 SYDVKM. The V and J ends lost 6 bases and 5 bases respectively, with 19 bases between them. The CDR3 has 16 residues. The CDR3 region is CASRTSFRGDNEKLFF. In DNA form, the CDR3 reads TGTGCCAGCAGAACTTCCTTCCGCGGGGACAATGAAAAACTGTTTTTT.

The chain joins TRBV10-3 to TRBJ2-5; 7 nucleotides line up with TRBD1. The trim removed 6 bases at V and 2 bases at J, leaving 15 bases unmatched. CDR1 and CDR2 from the germline V gene are ENHRY and SYGVKD. The CDR3 loop spans 17 amino acids. The CDR3 DNA sequence: TGTGCCATCAGGGGACAGCTTACTCCTCAGGGGCAAGAGACCCAGTACTTC. Its translation: CAIRGQLTPQGQETQYF.